The 20 T cell receptor beta chains below come from one sample, sequenced in a study of shared clonotypes between healthy human individuals. CD45RO-negative, CCR7-selected cells formed the naive CD8 fraction, which excluded terminally differentiated effector memory CD45RA+ cells. Measured with immunoSEQ multiplex PCR; TCRdb has only the in-frame clones, and not every one. The sample records more than 2 million clones, 80% to 95% being singletons. What was sequenced was naive CD8+ T cells from PBMCs. All receptors derive from a young man in good health. Some clones in this sample may be carry-over from other donors' samples.

The chain has TRBV27 and TRBJ2-7, with D possibly matching TRBD1 (6 bases). CDR3 length equals 13 residues. Trimming cost V 5 bases and J 7 bases, with 15 bases left between them. Germline CDR1 reads MNHEY; CDR2 reads SMNVEV (reference sequence). This chain's CDR3 is CASSPRTVREQYF. CDR3 DNA sequence: TGTGCCAGCAGTCCCCGGACAGTTAGAGAGCAGTACTTC.

This clone has just one count. Since a much larger clone is just one base distant, this may be a read error. The V gene is TRBV7-6, the J gene TRBJ2-7; D is perhaps TRBD1 (6 bases). Trimming pared 1 base from V and 1 base from J, leaving 8 bases between. This CDR3 region has 14 residues. Germline V CDR1 and CDR2: SGHVS, FNYEAQ. The CDR3 nucleotides are TGTGCCAGCAGCTTAGACAGGGAATCCTACGAGCAGTACTTC. Encoded protein: CASSLDRESYEQYF.

This clone has just a few counts. The gene calls are TRBV13 and TRBJ2-1; maybe TRBD2 (7 bases). The V and J ends lost 1 base and 8 bases respectively, with 18 bases between them. CDR1 is PRHDT and CDR2 is FYEKMQ in the germline V gene (reference sequence). The CDR3 is 16 amino acids. CDR3 sequence: CASSLDSGGDLDEQFF. In DNA, the CDR3 is TGTGCCAGCAGCTTAGATTCGGGGGGCGATCTAGATGAGCAGTTCTTC.

About this clone itself: Distinct nucleotide sequences in the sample also encode this CDR3. J is TRBJ1-1 and V is TRBV5-1; no clear D. Between the trimmed V and J ends, which lost 0 bases and 2 bases, there was a span of 8 bases. Germline CDR1 reads SGHRS; CDR2 reads YFSETQ. The CDR3 is 14 residues long. This CDR3 is CASSLVSLNTEAFF. CDR3 DNA: TGCGCCAGCAGCTTGGTTTCGTTAAACACTGAAGCTTTCTTT.

There are a few counts of this clone. The CDR3 sequence: CARSLRQGPNQPQHF. CDR3 DNA sequence: TGTGCCAGAAGCTTGAGGCAGGGCCCCAATCAGCCCCAGCATTTT. The V call is TRBV5-3, the J call TRBJ1-5; possible D gene TRBD1, 5 bases. TRBV5-3 is designated an ORF whose function remains uncertain. V shed 1 base and J shed 3 bases, with 11 bases lying between them. The CDR3 spans 15 residues.

CDR3 nucleotides: TGTGCCAGCAGCATCACTAGCGGGACGGGCCGTGAGCAGTTCTTC. Translation gives CASSITSGTGREQFF. The V call is TRBV11-1, the J call TRBJ2-1; 10 bases are a match to TRBD2. V dropped 5 bases and J dropped 9; count of bases not matched to a gene: 10. Germline lookup yields CDR1 SGHAT and CDR2 FQDESV (reference sequence). The CDR3 contains 15 residues.

J is TRBJ2-7 and V is TRBV19; D remains unclear. The V gene lost 8 bases and the J gene lost 4 bases, with 21 bases spanning the gap. The germline CDR1 and CDR2 sequences are LNHDA and SQIVND (reference sequence). CDR3 length: 15 residues. In DNA form, the CDR3 reads TGTGCCAGTGCCGCATCGATGACCTCAAATTACGAGCAGTACTTC. As protein: CASAASMTSNYEQYF.

V is TRBV18 and J is TRBJ2-2; 12 bases are shared with TRBD2. CDR3 size: 18 residues. Losses at the gene ends were 3 bases for V and 3 bases for J; bases not matched to a gene: 8. Germline V gene sequence: CDR1 KGHSH, CDR2 LQKENI. CDR3 protein: CASSPETSGRMYTGELFF. The DNA for the CDR3 is TGTGCCAGCTCACCCGAGACTAGCGGGAGAATGTACACCGGGGAGCTGTTTTTT. The full variable domain, its missing parts supplied by reference TRBV18 and TRBJ2-2, is NAGVMQNPRHLVRRRGQEARLRCSPMKGHSHVYWYRQLPEEGLKFMVYLQKENIIDESGMPKERFSAEFPKEGPSILRIQQVVRGDSAAYFCASSPETSGRMYTGELFFGEGSRLTVL.

In its sample, this clone was seen once. This chain joins TRBV6-5 and TRBJ2-3, with a weak D call TRBD2 (6 bases). Trimming shortened V by 2 bases and J by 1 base, and 13 bases separated the two germline ends. The germline V gene encodes CDR1 MNHEY and CDR2 SVGAGI. The CDR3 has 16 amino acids. As DNA, the CDR3 is TGTGCCAGCAGTTACCGCGGGGCGAGGGGCACAGATACGCAGTATTTT. Amino acids: CASSYRGARGTDTQYF.

The chain recombines TRBV11-2 with TRBJ2-2, with a tentative D call TRBD2 (6 bases). Germline loops: CDR1 SGHAT, CDR2 FQNNGV. The CDR3 extends over 17 amino acids. V gave up 5 bases and J gave up 3 bases, with 19 bases separating them. CDR3: CASSQNRDSPYTGELFF. CDR3 DNA sequence: TGTGCCAGCAGCCAAAACCGGGACTCCCCGTACACCGGGGAGCTGTTTTTT.

The chain has TRBV7-8 and TRBJ2-5, with 11 bases matching TRBD2. This CDR3 has 20 amino acids. Germline V gene data show CDR1 as SGHVS and CDR2 as FQNEAQ. With V trimmed by 1 base and J by 5 bases, 18 bases remained unmatched. The CDR3 nucleotides read TGTGCCAGCAGCTTAGGGGGACGTCAGATAGCGGGAGGGCCCGGGGAGACCCAGTACTTC. Translation gives CASSLGGRQIAGGPGETQYF. Full variable domain (outside the CDR3, taken from reference TRBV7-8 and TRBJ2-5): GAGVSQSPRYKVAKRGQDVALRCDPISGHVSLFWYQQALGQGPEFLTYFQNEAQLDKSGLPSDRFFAERPEGSVSTLKIQRTQQEDSAVYLCASSLGGRQIAGGPGETQYFGPGTRLLVL.

V usage is TRBV4-1 and J usage is TRBJ2-7; a possible D gene is TRBD2 (5 bases). In germline, CDR1 is MGHRA, CDR2 YSYEKL. Trimming left V 1 base short and J 5 bases short, with 9 bases between. The CDR3 consists of 13 residues. Written as DNA, the CDR3 is TGCGCCAGCAGCCAAGGGCCGGGAAACGAGCAGTACTTC. Translation: CASSQGPGNEQYF.

The chain employs TRBV7-9 and TRBJ2-7; tentatively, D is TRBD2 (5 bases). Per germline, CDR1 SEHNR and CDR2 FQNEAQ (reference sequence). The CDR3 extends over 13 amino acids. V was clipped by 4 bases and J by 4 bases, with 11 bases between them. The CDR3: CASSSEADYEQYF. CDR3 in DNA: TGTGCCAGCAGCTCGGAAGCGGATTACGAGCAGTACTTC. The whole variable domain, remainder taken from reference TRBV7-9 and TRBJ2-7, is DTGVSQNPRHKITKRGQNVTFRCDPISEHNRLYWYRQTLGQGPEFLTYFQNEAQLEKSRLLSDRFSAERPKGSFSTLEIQRTEQGDSAMYLCASSSEADYEQYFGPGTRLTVT.

V gene TRBV4-2 combines with J gene TRBJ2-5; 9 bases match TRBD1. The CDR3 has 15 amino acids. Germline CDR1 LGHNA, CDR2 YNFKEQ. After removal of 2 bases from V and 4 bases from J, the junction contained 5 bases not matched to a gene. DNA for the CDR3: TGTGCCAGCAGCCAACTCAGGACAGGGGCAGAGACCCAGTACTTC. Amino acids: CASSQLRTGAETQYF.

This rearrangement joins TRBV9 to TRBJ2-7; D is possibly TRBD2 (5 bases). The CDR3 has 14 amino acids. Germline V gene sequence: CDR1 SGDLS, CDR2 YYNGEE. V was trimmed by 3 bases and J by 0 bases, leaving 10 bases between them. The CDR3 here is CASSARDFSYEQYF. Written as DNA, the CDR3 is TGTGCCAGCAGCGCCCGGGATTTCTCCTACGAGCAGTACTTC.

The CDR3 DNA reads TGTGCCAGCAGCTCCTGGGTCGGGGAGCTGTTTTTT. Protein sequence: CASSSWVGELFF. The chain joins TRBV7-9 to TRBJ2-2; D is uncertain. Per the germline V gene, CDR1 is SEHNR and CDR2 is FQNEAQ (reference sequence). There are 12 residues in the CDR3. V dropped 4 bases and J dropped 7 bases, with 7 bases sitting between them.

The chain employs TRBV27 and TRBJ2-3; no definite D call. The V gene lost 7 bases and the J gene lost 6 bases, with 11 bases spanning the gap. The V gene's germline CDR1 is MNHEY and CDR2 SMNVEV (reference sequence). The CDR3 runs to 12 residues. The CDR3 here is CASTSLGDTQYF. The CDR3 DNA follows: TGTGCCAGCACCTCACTGGGGGATACGCAGTATTTT.

This clone was counted a single time. Other DNA variants within this sample encode the same CDR3. This sequence joins TRBV7-9 and TRBJ2-1; D is ambiguous. The CDR3 totals 11 residues. The germline V and J ends were trimmed by 2 bases and 7 bases, with 3 bases remaining between them. From germline, CDR1 is SEHNR and CDR2 FQNEAQ (reference sequence). The CDR3 nucleotides read TGTGCCAGCAGCTTAAGTAATGAGCAGTTCTTC. It encodes CASSLSNEQFF.

The chain recombines TRBV9 with TRBJ2-6; D gene uncertain. Germline CDR1 SGDLS, CDR2 YYNGEE. The CDR3 spans 16 residues. V dropped 0 bases and J dropped 4 bases, with 11 bases sitting between them. The CDR3 is CASSVAGRLGANVLTF. CDR3 coding DNA: TGTGCCAGCAGCGTAGCCGGCCGCCTGGGGGCCAACGTCCTGACTTTC.

V usage is TRBV27 and J usage is TRBJ2-2; D assignment may be TRBD1 or TRBD2 (5 bases each). This CDR3 has 12 amino acids. With 8 bases removed from V and 4 bases from J, the gap between germline ends came to 8 bases. Germline assignment: CDR1 MNHEY and CDR2 SMNVEV (reference sequence). The CDR3 bases are TGTGCCAGCGTTGGGGGCACCGGGGAGCTGTTTTTT. Its translation: CASVGGTGELFF.